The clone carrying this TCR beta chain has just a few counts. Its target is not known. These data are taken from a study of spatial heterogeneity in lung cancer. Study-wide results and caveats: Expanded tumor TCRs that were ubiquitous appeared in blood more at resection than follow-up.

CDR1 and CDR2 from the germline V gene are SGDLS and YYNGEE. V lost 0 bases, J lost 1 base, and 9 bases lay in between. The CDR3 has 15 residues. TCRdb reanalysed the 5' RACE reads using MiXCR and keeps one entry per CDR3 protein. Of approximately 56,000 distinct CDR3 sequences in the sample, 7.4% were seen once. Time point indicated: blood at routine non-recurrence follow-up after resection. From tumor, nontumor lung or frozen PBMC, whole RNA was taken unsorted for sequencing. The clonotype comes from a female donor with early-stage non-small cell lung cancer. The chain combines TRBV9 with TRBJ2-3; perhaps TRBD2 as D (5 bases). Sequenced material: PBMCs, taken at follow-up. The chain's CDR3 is CASSVGGRGTDTQYF. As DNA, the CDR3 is TGTGCCAGCAGCGTAGGAGGGCGGGGCACAGATACGCAGTATTTT.